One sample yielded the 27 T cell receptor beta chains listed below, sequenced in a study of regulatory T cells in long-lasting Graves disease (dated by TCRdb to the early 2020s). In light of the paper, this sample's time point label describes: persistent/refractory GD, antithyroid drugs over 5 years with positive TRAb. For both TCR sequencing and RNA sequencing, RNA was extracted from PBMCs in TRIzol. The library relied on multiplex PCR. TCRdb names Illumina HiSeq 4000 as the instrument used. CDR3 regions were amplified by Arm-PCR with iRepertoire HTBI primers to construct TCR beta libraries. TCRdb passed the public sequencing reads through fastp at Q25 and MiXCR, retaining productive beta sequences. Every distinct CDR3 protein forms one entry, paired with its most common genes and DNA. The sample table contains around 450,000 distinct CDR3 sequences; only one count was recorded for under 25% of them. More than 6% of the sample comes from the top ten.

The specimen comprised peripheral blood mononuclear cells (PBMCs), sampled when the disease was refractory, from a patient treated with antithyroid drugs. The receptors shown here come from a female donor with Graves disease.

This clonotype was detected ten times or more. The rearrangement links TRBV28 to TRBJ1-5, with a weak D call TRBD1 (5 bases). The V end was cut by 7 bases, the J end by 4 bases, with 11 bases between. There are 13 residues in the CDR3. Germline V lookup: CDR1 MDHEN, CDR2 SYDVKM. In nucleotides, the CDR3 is TGTGCCAGCAATGGGGGGGGAAATCAGCCCCAGCATTTT. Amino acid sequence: CASNGGGNQPQHF. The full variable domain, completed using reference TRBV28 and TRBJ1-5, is DVKVTQSSRYLVKRTGEKVFLECVQDMDHENMFWYRQDPGLGLRLIYFSYDVKMKEKGDIPEGYSVSREKKERFSLILESASTNQTSMYLCASNGGGNQPQHFGDGTRLSIL.

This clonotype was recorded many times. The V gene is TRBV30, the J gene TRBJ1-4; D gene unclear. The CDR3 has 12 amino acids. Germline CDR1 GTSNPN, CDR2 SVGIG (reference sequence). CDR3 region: CAYDGGGEKLFF. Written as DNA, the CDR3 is TGTGCATATGACGGAGGAGGTGAAAAACTGTTTTTT.

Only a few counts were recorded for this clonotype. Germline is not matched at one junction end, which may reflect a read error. The CDR3 spells CASSGGWGTEAFF. In DNA form, the CDR3 reads TGTGCCAGCAGCGGCGGATGGGGCACTGAAGCTTTCTTT. The chain has TRBV5-1 and TRBJ1-1; D remains unclear. The CDR3 spans 13 residues. Germline-derived CDR1 and CDR2 are SGHRS and YFSETQ.

The CDR3, as DNA: TGTGCCAGCAGCTCCCGGGATTTGAACACTGAAGCTTTCTTT. It codes for CASSSRDLNTEAFF. V usage is TRBV13 and J usage is TRBJ1-1, with D hard to call. Germline loops: CDR1 PRHDT, CDR2 FYEKMQ (reference sequence). Trimming stripped 4 bases from V and 0 bases from J, with 9 bases between. The CDR3 length is 14 residues.

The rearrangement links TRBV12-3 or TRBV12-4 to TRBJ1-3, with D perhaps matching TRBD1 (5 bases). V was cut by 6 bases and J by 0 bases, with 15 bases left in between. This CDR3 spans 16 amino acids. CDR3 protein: CASSPPGTASGNTIYF. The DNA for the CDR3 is TGTGCCAGCAGCCCCCCCGGGACGGCCTCTGGAAACACCATATATTTT.

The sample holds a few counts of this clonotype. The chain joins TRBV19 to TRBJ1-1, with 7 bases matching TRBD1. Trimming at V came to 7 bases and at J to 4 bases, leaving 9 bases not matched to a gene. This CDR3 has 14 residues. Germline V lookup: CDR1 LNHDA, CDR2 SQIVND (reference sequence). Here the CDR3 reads CASNWGQTSTEAFF. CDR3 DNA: TGTGCCAGTAACTGGGGACAGACTAGCACTGAAGCTTTCTTT.

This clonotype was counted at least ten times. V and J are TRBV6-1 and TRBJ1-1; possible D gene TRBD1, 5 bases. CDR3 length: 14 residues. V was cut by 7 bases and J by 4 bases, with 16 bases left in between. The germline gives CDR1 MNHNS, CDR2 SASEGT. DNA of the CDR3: TGTGCCAGCATCCACGGAGGGAGGGGCACTGAAGCTTTCTTT. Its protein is CASIHGGRGTEAFF.

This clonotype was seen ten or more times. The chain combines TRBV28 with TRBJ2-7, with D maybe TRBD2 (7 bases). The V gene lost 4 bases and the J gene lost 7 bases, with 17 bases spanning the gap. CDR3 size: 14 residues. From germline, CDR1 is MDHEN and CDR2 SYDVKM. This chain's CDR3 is CASSSAGAPREQYF. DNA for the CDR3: TGTGCCAGCAGTTCGGCGGGGGCCCCGAGAGAGCAGTACTTC.

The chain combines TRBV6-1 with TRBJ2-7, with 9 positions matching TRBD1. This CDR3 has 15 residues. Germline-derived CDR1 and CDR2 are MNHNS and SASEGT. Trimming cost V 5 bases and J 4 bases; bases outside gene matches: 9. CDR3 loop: CASSPRRGQGYEQYF. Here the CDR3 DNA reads TGTGCCAGCAGTCCGAGGAGGGGACAGGGATACGAGCAGTACTTC.

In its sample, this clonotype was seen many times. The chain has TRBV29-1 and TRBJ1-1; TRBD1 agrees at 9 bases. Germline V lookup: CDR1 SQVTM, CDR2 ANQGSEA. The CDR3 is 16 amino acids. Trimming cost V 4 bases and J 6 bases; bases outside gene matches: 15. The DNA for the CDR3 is TGCAGCGTTGTCGGTGGAGGACAGGGGCTTTTATCTGAAGCTTTCTTT. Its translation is CSVVGGGQGLLSEAFF.

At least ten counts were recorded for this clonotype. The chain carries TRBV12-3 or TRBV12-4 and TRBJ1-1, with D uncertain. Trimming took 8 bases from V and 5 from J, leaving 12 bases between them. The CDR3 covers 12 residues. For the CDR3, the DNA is TGTGCCAGCGACGCGGGCTTGACTGAAGCTTTCTTT. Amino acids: CASDAGLTEAFF.

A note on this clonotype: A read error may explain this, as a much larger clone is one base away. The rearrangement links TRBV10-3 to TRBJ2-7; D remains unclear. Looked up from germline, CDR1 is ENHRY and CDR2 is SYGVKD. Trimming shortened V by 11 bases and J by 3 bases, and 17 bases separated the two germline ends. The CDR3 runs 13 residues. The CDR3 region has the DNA TGTGCCGTCACTGACGTGAAGGACTACGAGCAGTACTTC. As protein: CAVTDVKDYEQYF.

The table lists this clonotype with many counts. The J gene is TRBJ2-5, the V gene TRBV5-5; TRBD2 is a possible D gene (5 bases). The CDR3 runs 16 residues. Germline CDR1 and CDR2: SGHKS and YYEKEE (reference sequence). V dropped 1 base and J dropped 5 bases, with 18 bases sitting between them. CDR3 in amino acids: CASSLSPDPTGETQYF. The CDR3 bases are TGTGCCAGCAGCTTGTCCCCGGACCCCACGGGGGAGACCCAGTACTTC.

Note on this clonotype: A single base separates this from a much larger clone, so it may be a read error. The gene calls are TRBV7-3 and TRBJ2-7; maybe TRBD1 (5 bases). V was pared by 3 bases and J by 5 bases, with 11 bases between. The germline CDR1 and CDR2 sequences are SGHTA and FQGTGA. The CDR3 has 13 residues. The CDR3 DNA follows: TGTGCCAGCAGCTTCCCAGGGTCAAACGAGCAGTACTTC. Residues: CASSFPGSNEQYF.

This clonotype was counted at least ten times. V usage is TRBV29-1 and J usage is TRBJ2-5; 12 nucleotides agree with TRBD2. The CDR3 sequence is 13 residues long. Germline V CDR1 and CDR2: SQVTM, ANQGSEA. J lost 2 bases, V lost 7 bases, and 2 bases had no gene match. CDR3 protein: CSGGLAGQETQYF. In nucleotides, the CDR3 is TGCAGCGGGGGACTAGCGGGTCAAGAGACCCAGTACTTC. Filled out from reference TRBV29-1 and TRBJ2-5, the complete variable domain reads SAVISQKPSRDICQRGTSLTIQCQVDSQVTMMFWYRQQPGQSLTLIATANQGSEATYESGFVIDKFPISRPNLTFSTLTVSNMSPEDSSIYLCSGGLAGQETQYFGPGTRLLVL.

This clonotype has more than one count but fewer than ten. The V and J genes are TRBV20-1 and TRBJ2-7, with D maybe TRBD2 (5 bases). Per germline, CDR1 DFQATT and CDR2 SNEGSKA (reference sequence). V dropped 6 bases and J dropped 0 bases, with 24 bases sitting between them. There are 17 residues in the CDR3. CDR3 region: CSAPRSLGLFSSYEQYF. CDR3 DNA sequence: TGCAGTGCACCTAGGTCCCTTGGACTCTTCAGCTCCTACGAGCAGTACTTC.

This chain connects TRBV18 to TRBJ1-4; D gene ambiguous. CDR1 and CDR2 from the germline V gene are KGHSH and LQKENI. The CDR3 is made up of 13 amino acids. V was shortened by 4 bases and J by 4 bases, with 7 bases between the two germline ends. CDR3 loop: CASSRTFNEKLFF. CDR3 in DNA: TGTGCCAGCTCACGGACGTTTAATGAAAAACTGTTTTTT. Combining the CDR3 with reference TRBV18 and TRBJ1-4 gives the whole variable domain NAGVMQNPRHLVRRRGQEARLRCSPMKGHSHVYWYRQLPEEGLKFMVYLQKENIIDESGMPKERFSAEFPKEGPSILRIQQVVRGDSAAYFCASSRTFNEKLFFGSGTQLSVL.

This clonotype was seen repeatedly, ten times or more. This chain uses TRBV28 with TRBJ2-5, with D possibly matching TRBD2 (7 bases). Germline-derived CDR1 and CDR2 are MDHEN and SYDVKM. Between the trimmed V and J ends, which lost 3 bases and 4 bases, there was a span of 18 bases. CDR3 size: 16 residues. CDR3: CASSFGGAGLTETQYF. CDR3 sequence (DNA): TGTGCCAGCAGTTTTGGGGGGGCAGGGCTGACAGAGACCCAGTACTTC.

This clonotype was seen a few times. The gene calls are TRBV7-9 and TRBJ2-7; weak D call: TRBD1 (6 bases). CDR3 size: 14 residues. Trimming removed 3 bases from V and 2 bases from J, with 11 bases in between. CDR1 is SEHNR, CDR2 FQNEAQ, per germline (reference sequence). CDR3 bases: TGTGCCAGCAGCTTCAGACAGGACCCCTACGAGCAGTACTTC. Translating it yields CASSFRQDPYEQYF.

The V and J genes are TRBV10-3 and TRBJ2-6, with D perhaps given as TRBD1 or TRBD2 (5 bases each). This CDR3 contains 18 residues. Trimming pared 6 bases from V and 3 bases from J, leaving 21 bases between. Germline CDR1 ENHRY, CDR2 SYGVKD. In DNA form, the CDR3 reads TGTGCCATCAGACCTAAGCGCCGGGACCAGGTTGGGGCCAACGTCCTGACTTTC. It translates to CAIRPKRRDQVGANVLTF.

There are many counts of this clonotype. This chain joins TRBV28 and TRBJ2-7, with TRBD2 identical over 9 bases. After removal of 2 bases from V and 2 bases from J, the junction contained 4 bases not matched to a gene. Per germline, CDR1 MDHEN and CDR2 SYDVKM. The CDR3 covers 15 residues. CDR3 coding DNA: TGTGCCAGCAGTTTAGGCGGGAGGGTCGCCTACGAGCAGTACTTC. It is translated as CASSLGGRVAYEQYF.

DNA of the CDR3: TGTGCCACCTCCGCGGGAGGGTCCTACGAGCAGTACTTC. Its translation is CATSAGGSYEQYF. V is TRBV2 and J is TRBJ2-7, with 9 nucleotides matching TRBD2. The V gene end was trimmed by 10 bases and the J gene end by 1 base; junction bases not matched to a gene: 5. CDR3 size: 13 residues. CDR1 SNHLY and CDR2 FYNNEI come from the germline V gene.

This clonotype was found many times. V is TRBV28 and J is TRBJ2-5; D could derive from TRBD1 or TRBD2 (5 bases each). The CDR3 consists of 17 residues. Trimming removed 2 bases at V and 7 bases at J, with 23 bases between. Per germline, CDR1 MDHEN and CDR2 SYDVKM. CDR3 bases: TGTGCCAGCAGTTTAAGGCTGAGGGGCCCTCGTATGGGGACCCAGTACTTC. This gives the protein CASSLRLRGPRMGTQYF.

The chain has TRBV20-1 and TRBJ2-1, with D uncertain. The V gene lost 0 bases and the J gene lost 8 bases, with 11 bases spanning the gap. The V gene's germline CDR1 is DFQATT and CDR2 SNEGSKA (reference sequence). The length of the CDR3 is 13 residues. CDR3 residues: CSARDGPRDEQFF. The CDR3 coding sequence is TGCAGTGCTAGAGATGGCCCCCGCGATGAGCAGTTCTTC.

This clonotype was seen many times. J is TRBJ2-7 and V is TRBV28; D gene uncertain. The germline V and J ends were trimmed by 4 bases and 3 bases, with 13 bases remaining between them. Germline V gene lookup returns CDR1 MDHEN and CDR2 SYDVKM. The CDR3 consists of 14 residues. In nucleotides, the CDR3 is TGTGCCAGCAGTTCCTCGCGATACCTCTACGAGCAGTACTTC. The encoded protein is CASSSSRYLYEQYF.

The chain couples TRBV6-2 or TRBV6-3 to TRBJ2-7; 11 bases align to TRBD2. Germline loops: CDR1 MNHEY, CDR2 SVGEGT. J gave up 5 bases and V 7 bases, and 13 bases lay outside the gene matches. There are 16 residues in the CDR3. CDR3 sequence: CASNSPTSGRPHEQYF. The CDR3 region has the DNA TGTGCCAGCAATTCCCCTACTAGCGGGAGACCCCACGAGCAGTACTTC.

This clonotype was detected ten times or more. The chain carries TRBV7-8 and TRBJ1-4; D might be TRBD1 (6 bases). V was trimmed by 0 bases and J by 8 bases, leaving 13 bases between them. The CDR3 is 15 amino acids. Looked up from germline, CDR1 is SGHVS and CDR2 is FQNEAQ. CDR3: CASSLAAGAREKLFF. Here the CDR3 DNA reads TGTGCCAGCAGCTTAGCGGCGGGGGCTCGGGAAAAACTGTTTTTT.